The rows below give T cell receptor beta chains drawn from one sample of a study of T cell responses to AZD1222 COVID-19 vaccine. The data were produced by immunoSEQ multiplex PCR, yet TCRdb's version contains in-frame clones alone and is incomplete. Of approximately 92,000 clones in the sample, about 89% were seen once. The specimen was peripheral blood, collected on day 0 of AZD1222 vaccination. These receptors came from an adult in good health. Both conserved end residues are part of each CDR3. The D gene is left open where the match is weak. Only part of the rows carry a size: once, few, many, or a class if the clone is expanded.

D gene: NA; J gene: TRBJ1-5; clone size: NA; V gene: TRBV19; CDR3 length: 16; CDR3 DNA: TGTGCCAGTATTAGCAGGGGCCGGGATAGCAATCAGCCCCAGCATTTT; CDR3 protein: CASISRGRDSNQPQHF
D gene: NA; J gene: TRBJ2-7; clone size: NA; V gene: TRBV6-5; CDR3 length: 12; CDR3 DNA: TGTGCCAGCAGGAAGGCCGCTGTCGAGCAGTACTTC; CDR3 protein: CASRKAAVEQYF
D gene: NA; J gene: TRBJ1-4; clone size: NA; V gene: TRBV2; CDR3 length: 15; CDR3 DNA: TGTGCCAGCAGTGTCAGGGGTTCAACTAATGAAAAACTGTTTTTT; CDR3 protein: CASSVRGSTNEKLFF
D gene: NA; J gene: TRBJ2-5; clone size: NA; V gene: TRBV9; CDR3 length: 13; CDR3 DNA: TGTGCCAGCAGCGTAGGGGAAGGAGAGACCCAGTACTTC; CDR3 protein: CASSVGEGETQYF
D gene: NA; J gene: TRBJ1-6; clone size: NA; V gene: TRBV11-2; CDR3 length: 14; CDR3 DNA: TGTGCCAGCAGCCTGGCAGGGCTGGGTTCACCCCTCCACTTT; CDR3 protein: CASSLAGLGSPLHF
D gene: TRBD1; J gene: TRBJ1-5; clone size: NA; V gene: TRBV28; CDR3 length: 12; CDR3 DNA: TGTGCCAGCAGTTCATACGGGACAGGTGAACATTTT; CDR3 protein: CASSSYGTGEHF
D gene: NA; J gene: TRBJ2-3; clone size: few; V gene: TRBV2; CDR3 length: 11; CDR3 DNA: TGTGCCAGCAGTCCCACAGATACGCAGTATTTT; CDR3 protein: CASSPTDTQYF
D gene: NA; J gene: TRBJ1-1; clone size: NA; V gene: TRBV3-1/TRBV3-2; CDR3 length: 14; CDR3 DNA: TGTGCCAGCAGCCAAGATCATGGGGACACTGAAGCTTTCTTT; CDR3 protein: CASSQDHGDTEAFF
D gene: NA; J gene: TRBJ2-1; clone size: NA; V gene: TRBV6-1; CDR3 length: 16; CDR3 DNA: TGTGCCAGCAGTGGCCAGATCTCCTTAGGGGGCAATGAGCAGTTCTTC; CDR3 protein: CASSGQISLGGNEQFF
D gene: NA; J gene: TRBJ1-2; clone size: once; V gene: TRBV5-1; CDR3 length: 14; CDR3 DNA: TGCGCCAGCAGTTGGGATCCTATTAACTATGGCTACACCTTC; CDR3 protein: CASSWDPINYGYTF
D gene: NA; J gene: TRBJ2-3; clone size: NA; V gene: TRBV27; CDR3 length: 12; CDR3 DNA: TGTGCCAGCAGTCCGACCGCCCATACGCAGTATTTT; CDR3 protein: CASSPTAHTQYF
D gene: TRBD1; J gene: TRBJ1-2; clone size: NA; V gene: TRBV4-1; CDR3 length: 15; CDR3 DNA: TGCGCCAGCAGCCTAACTATGGGACAGGGTGTTGGCTACACCTTC; CDR3 protein: CASSLTMGQGVGYTF
D gene: NA; J gene: TRBJ2-7; clone size: medium-sized; V gene: TRBV5-1; CDR3 length: 14; CDR3 DNA: TGCGCCAGCAGCTTGGAAAACGGGGTTGGCGAGCAGTACTTC; CDR3 protein: CASSLENGVGEQYF
D gene: TRBD1; J gene: TRBJ1-2; clone size: NA; V gene: TRBV5-1; CDR3 length: 16; CDR3 DNA: TGCGCCAGCAGCTTGGGACAGGGGGCAAACTTCTATGGCTACACCTTC; CDR3 protein: CASSLGQGANFYGYTF
D gene: NA; J gene: TRBJ2-7; clone size: NA; V gene: TRBV12-5; CDR3 length: 15; CDR3 DNA: TGTGCTAGTGGTTTGGTACCGGATGTTACCTACGAGCAGTACTTC; CDR3 protein: CASGLVPDVTYEQYF
D gene: NA; J gene: TRBJ1-1; clone size: NA; V gene: TRBV28; CDR3 length: 15; CDR3 DNA: TGTGCCAGCAGTCCGCGGGGGAGGCCGAACACTGAAGCTTTCTTT; CDR3 protein: CASSPRGRPNTEAFF
D gene: NA; J gene: TRBJ1-6; clone size: once; V gene: TRBV10-1; CDR3 length: 13; CDR3 DNA: TGCGCCAGCAGGGAACAGGATAATTCACCCCTCCACTTT; CDR3 protein: CASREQDNSPLHF
D gene: NA; J gene: TRBJ2-2; clone size: NA; V gene: TRBV6-6; CDR3 length: 16; CDR3 DNA: TGTGCCAGCAGTTACGGGTTGGCTAGCGAGTCCGGGGAGCTGTTTTTT; CDR3 protein: CASSYGLASESGELFF
D gene: NA; J gene: TRBJ1-5; clone size: NA; V gene: TRBV5-1; CDR3 length: 15; CDR3 DNA: TGCGCCAGCAGCCCGGGTGGGGGTGGCAATCAGCCCCAGCATTTT; CDR3 protein: CASSPGGGGNQPQHF
D gene: NA; J gene: TRBJ1-3; clone size: NA; V gene: TRBV27; CDR3 length: 18; CDR3 DNA: TGTGCCAGCAGTTCTACAGCAGGGCGCCGTGTCTCTGGAAACACCATATATTTT; CDR3 protein: CASSSTAGRRVSGNTIYF
D gene: TRBD1; J gene: TRBJ1-2; clone size: NA; V gene: TRBV29-1; CDR3 length: 18; CDR3 DNA: TGCAGCGTTGAAGGGCTTGGACAGGGGGTTTCCCCTCTCTATGGCTACACCTTC; CDR3 protein: CSVEGLGQGVSPLYGYTF
D gene: NA; J gene: TRBJ1-2; clone size: once; V gene: TRBV29-1; CDR3 length: 15; CDR3 DNA: TGCAGCGTCCGAATCGACAGGACGAACAAAAGAGGCTACACCTTC; CDR3 protein: CSVRIDRTNKRGYTF